This entry lists 2 T cell receptor beta chains sequenced from one sample in a study of blood T cell repertoires in COVID-19. The table came from immunoSEQ multiplex PCR; TCRdb's copy has only in-frame clones and leaves some out. The table lists more than 250,000 clones, over 75% of them singletons, with 1% in the top ten. The sample consisted of peripheral blood. These receptors all come from a man aged 45-65 years with active or convalescent COVID-19.

This clone was seen only a few times. V gene TRBV29-1 combines with J gene TRBJ1-2, with D possibly TRBD1 on 6 matching bases. CDR1 SQVTM and CDR2 ANQGSEA come from the germline V gene. V lost 6 bases to trimming and J lost 3 bases, with 14 bases between them. This CDR3 has 13 amino acids. CDR3 sequence reads: CSVPSQGYYGYTF. CDR3 DNA: TGCAGCGTACCATCACAGGGCTACTATGGCTACACCTTC. The entire variable domain, with the rest obtained from reference TRBV29-1 and TRBJ1-2, is as follows: SAVISQKPSRDICQRGTSLTIQCQVDSQVTMMFWYRQQPGQSLTLIATANQGSEATYESGFVIDKFPISRPNLTFSTLTVSNMSPEDSSIYLCSVPSQGYYGYTFGSGTRLTVV.

The rearrangement links TRBV5-1 to TRBJ2-7; TRBD2 agrees at 11 bases. After removal of 3 bases from V and 5 bases from J, the junction contained 7 bases not matched to a gene. The CDR3 is 15 residues long. CDR1 is SGHRS, CDR2 YFSETQ, per germline. This chain's CDR3 is CASSSLAGGKDEQYF. In nucleotides, the CDR3 is TGCGCCAGCAGCTCCTTAGCGGGAGGGAAAGACGAGCAGTACTTC. Full variable domain (remainder filled in from reference TRBV5-1 and TRBJ2-7): KAGVTQTPRYLIKTRGQQVTLSCSPISGHRSVSWYQQTPGQGLQFLFEYFSETQRNKGNFPGRFSGRQFSNSRSEMNVSTLELGDSALYLCASSSLAGGKDEQYFGPGTRLTVT.